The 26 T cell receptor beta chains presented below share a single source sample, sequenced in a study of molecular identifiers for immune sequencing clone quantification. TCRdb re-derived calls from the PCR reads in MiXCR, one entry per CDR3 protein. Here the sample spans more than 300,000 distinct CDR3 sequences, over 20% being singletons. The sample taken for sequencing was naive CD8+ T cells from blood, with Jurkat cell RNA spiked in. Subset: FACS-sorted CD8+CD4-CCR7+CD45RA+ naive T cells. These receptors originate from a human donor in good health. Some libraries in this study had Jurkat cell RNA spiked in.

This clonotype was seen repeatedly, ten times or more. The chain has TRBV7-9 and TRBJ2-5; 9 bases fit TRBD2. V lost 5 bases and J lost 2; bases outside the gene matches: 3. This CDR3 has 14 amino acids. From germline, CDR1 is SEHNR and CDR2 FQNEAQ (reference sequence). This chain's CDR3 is CASSQSGGQETQYF. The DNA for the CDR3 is TGTGCCAGCAGCCAAAGCGGGGGGCAAGAGACCCAGTACTTC.

The CDR3 loop is CASTVGGSSYEQYF. CDR3 bases: TGTGCCAGCACTGTAGGGGGAAGCTCCTACGAGCAGTACTTC. The V gene is TRBV28, the J gene TRBJ2-7; possibly TRBD1 for D (6 bases). Germline values: CDR1 MDHEN, CDR2 SYDVKM. The CDR3 runs 14 residues. V lost 7 bases to trimming and J lost 0 bases, with 13 bases between them.

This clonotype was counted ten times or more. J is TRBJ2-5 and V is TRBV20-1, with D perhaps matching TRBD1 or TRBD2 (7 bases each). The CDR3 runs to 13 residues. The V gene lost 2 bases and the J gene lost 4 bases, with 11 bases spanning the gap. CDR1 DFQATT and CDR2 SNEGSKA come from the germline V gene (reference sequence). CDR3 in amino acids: CSARQGGVETQYF. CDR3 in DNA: TGCAGTGCTAGACAGGGGGGGGTAGAGACCCAGTACTTC.

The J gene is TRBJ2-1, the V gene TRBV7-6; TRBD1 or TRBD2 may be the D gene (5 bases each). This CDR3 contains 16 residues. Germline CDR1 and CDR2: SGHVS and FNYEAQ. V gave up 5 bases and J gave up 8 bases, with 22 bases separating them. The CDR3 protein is CASSLNPGPTFDEQFF. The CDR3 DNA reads TGTGCCAGCAGCCTAAATCCGGGACCGACTTTTGATGAGCAGTTCTTC.

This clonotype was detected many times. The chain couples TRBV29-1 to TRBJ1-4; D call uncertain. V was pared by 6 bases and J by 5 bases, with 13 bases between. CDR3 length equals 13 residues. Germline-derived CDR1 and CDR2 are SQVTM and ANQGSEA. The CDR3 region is CSVGHDSNEKLFF. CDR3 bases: TGCAGCGTCGGTCACGACTCCAATGAAAAACTGTTTTTT. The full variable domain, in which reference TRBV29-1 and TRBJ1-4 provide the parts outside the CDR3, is SAVISQKPSRDICQRGTSLTIQCQVDSQVTMMFWYRQQPGQSLTLIATANQGSEATYESGFVIDKFPISRPNLTFSTLTVSNMSPEDSSIYLCSVGHDSNEKLFFGSGTQLSVL.

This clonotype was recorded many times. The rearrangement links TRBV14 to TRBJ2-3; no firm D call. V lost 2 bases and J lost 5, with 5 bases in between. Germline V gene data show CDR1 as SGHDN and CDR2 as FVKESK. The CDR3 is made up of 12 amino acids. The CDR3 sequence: CASSQLLDTQYF. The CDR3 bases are TGTGCCAGCAGCCAACTGTTAGATACGCAGTATTTT.

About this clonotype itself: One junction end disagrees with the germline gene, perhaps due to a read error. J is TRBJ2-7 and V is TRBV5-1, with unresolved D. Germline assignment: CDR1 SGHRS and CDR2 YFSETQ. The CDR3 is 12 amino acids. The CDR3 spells CASCLGSYEQYF. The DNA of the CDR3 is TGCGCCAGCTGCTTGGGGTCCTACGAGCAGTACTTC.

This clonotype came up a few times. Written as DNA, the CDR3 is TGTGCCAGCAGTGATTTGGGGGCTAGCGGAGTTAGCACAGATACGCAGTATTTT. It specifies CASSDLGASGVSTDTQYF. The J gene is TRBJ2-3, the V gene TRBV2; a possible D gene is TRBD2 (7 bases). The CDR3 totals 18 residues. The germline V and J ends were trimmed by 3 bases and 0 bases, with 19 bases remaining between them. Germline assignment: CDR1 SNHLY and CDR2 FYNNEI.

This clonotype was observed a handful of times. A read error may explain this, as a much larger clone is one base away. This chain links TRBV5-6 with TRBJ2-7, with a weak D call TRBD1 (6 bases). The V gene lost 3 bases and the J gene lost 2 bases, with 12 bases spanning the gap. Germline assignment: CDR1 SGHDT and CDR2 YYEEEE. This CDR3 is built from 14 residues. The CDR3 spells CASSYATGPYEQYF. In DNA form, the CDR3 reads TGTGCCAGCAGCTATGCGACAGGCCCCTACGAGCAGTACTTC. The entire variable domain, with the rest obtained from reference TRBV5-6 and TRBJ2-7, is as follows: DAGVTQSPTHLIKTRGQQVTLRCSPKSGHDTVSWYQQALGQGPQFIFQYYEEEERQRGNFPDRFSGHQFPNYSSELNVNALLLGDSALYLCASSYATGPYEQYFGPGTRLTVT.

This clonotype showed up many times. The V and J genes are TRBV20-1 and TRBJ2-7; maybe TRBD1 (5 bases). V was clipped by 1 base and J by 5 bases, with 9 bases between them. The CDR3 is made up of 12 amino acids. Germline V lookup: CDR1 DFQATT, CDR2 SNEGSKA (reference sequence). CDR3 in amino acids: CSARVGRDEQYF. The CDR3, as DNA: TGCAGTGCTAGAGTGGGCAGGGACGAGCAGTACTTC.

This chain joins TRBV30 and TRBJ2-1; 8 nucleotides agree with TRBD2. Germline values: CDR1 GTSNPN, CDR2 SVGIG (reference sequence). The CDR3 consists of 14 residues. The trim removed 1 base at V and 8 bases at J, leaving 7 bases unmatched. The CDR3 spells CAWSESLAGHEQFF. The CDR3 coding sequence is TGTGCCTGGAGTGAAAGTCTAGCGGGTCATGAGCAGTTCTTC.

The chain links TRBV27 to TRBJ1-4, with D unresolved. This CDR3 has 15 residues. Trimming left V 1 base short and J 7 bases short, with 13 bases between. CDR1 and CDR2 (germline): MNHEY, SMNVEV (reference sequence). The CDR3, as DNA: TGTGCCAGCAGTTTATGGGGAGCAGCGGGTGAAAAACTGTTTTTT. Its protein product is CASSLWGAAGEKLFF.

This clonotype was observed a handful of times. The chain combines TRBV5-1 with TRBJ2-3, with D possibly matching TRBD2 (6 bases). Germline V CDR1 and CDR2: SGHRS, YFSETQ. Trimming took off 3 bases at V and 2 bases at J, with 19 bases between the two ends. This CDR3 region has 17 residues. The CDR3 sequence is CASSWPPEGPDTDTQYF. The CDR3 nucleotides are TGCGCCAGCAGCTGGCCCCCGGAGGGACCCGACACAGATACGCAGTATTTT.

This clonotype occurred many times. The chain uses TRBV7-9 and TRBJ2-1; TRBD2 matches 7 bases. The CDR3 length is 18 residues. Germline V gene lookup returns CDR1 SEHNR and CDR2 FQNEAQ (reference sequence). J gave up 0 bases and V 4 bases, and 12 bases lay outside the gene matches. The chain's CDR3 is CASSSTKFLAASYNEQFF. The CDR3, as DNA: TGTGCCAGCAGCTCCACAAAATTTCTAGCGGCCTCCTACAATGAGCAGTTCTTC.

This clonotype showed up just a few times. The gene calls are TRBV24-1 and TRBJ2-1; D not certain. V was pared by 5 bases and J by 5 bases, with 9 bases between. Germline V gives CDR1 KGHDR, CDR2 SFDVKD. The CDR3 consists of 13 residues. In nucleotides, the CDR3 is TGTGCCACCAGTGGCCAGAAGAACAATGAGCAGTTCTTC. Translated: CATSGQKNNEQFF.

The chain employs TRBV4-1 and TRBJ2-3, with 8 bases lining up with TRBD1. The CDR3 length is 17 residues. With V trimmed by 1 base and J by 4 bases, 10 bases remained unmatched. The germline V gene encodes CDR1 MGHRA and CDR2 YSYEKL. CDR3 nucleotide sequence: TGCGCCAGCAGCCAAGTGCATTTGAGACAGGGGCCAGATACGCAGTATTTT. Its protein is CASSQVHLRQGPDTQYF.

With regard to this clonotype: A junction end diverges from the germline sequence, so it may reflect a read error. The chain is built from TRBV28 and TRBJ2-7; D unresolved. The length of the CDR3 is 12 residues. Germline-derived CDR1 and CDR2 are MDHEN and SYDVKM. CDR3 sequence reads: CASSFPGSERYF. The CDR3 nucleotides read TGTGCCAGCAGTTTTCCCGGAAGCGAGCGGTACTTC. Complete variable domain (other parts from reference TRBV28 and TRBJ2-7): DVKVTQSSRYLVKRTGEKVFLECVQDMDHENMFWYRQDPGLGLRLIYFSYDVKMKEKGDIPEGYSVSREKKERFSLILESASTNQTSMYLCASSFPGSERYFGPGTRLTVT.

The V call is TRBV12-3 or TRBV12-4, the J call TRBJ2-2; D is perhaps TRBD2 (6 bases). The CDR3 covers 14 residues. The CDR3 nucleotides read TGTGCGATAGGAGGGCCCTCGAACACCGGGGAGCTGTTTTTT. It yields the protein CAIGGPSNTGELFF.

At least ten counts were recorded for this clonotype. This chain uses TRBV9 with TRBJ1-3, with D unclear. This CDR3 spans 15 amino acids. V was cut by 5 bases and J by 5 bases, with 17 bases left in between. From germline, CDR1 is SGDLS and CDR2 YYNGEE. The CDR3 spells CASRGSFWERNTIYF. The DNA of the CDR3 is TGTGCCAGCAGGGGAAGTTTTTGGGAGAGAAACACCATATATTTT.

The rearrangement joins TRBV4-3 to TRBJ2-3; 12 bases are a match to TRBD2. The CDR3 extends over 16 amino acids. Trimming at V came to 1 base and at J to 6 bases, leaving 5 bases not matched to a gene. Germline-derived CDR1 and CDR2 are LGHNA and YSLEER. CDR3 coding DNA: TGCGCCAGCAGCCAAGGGACTAGCGGGATTCTGGATACGCAGTATTTT. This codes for CASSQGTSGILDTQYF.

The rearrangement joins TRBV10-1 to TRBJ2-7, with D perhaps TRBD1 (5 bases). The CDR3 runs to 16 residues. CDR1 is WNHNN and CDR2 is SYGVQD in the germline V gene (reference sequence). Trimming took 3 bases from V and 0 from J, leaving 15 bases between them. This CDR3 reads CASSDNRTPRSYEQYF. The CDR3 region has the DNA TGCGCCAGCAGTGATAACAGGACACCACGCTCCTACGAGCAGTACTTC.

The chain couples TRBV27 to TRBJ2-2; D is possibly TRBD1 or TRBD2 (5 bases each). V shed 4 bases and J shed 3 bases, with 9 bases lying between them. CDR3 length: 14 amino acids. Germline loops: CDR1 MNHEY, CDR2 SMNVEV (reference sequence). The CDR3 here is CASSCQGDTGELFF. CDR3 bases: TGTGCCAGCAGTTGTCAGGGAGACACCGGGGAGCTGTTTTTT.

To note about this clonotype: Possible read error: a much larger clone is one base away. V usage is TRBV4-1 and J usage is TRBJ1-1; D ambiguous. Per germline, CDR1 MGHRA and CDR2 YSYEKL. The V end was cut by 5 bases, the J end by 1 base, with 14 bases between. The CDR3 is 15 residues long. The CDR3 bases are TGCGCCAGCAGCGGAGTTTTAAGAACGAACACTGAAGCTTTCTTT. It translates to CASSGVLRTNTEAFF.

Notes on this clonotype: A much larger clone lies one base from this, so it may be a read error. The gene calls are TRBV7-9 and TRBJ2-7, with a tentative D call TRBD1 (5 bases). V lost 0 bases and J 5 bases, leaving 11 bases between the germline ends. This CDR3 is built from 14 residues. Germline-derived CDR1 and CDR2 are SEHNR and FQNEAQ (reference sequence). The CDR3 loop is CASSLAGANHEQYF. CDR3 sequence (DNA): TGTGCCAGCAGCTTAGCAGGGGCGAATCACGAGCAGTACTTC.

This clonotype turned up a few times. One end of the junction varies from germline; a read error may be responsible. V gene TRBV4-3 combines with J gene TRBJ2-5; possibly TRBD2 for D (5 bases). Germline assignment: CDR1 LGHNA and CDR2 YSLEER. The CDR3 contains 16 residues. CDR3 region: CASSQDRSGTQETQYF. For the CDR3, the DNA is TGCGCCAGCAGTCAAGATCGGAGCGGAACTCAAGAGACCCAGTACTTC.

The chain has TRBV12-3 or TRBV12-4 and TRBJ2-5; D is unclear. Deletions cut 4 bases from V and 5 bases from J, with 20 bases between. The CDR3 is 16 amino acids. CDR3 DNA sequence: TGTGCCAGCAGTTCCCGAGGATCCAGGTCAGCGGAGACCCAGTACTTC. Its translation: CASSSRGSRSAETQYF.